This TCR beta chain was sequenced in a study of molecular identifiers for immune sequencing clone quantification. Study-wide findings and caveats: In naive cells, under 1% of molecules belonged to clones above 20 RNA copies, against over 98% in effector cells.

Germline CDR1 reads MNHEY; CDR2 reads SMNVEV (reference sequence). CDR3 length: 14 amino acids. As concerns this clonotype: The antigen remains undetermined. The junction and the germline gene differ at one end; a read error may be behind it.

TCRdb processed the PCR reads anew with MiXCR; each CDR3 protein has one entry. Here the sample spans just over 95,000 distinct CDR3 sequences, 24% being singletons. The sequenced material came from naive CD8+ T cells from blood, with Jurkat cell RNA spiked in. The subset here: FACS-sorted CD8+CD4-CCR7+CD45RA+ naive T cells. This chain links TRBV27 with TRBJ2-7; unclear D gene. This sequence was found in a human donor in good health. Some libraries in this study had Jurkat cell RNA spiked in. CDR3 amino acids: CASSLSWFSYERYF. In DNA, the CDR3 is TGTGCCAGCAGTTTATCTTGGTTTTCCTACGAGCGGTACTTC.